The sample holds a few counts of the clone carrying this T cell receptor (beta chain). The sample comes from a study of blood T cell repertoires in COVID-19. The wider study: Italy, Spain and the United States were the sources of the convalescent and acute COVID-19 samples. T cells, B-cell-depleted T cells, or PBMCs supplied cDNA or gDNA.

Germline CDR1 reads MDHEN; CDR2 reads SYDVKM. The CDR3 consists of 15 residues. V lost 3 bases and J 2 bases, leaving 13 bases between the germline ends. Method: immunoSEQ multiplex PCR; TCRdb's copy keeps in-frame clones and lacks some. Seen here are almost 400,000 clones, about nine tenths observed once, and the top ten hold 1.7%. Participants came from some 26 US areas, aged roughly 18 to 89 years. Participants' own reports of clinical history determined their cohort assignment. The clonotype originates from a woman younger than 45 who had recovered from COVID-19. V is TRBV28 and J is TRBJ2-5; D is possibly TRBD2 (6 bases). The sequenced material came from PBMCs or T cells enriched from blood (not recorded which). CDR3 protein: CASSLWRGGQETQYF. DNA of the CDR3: TGTGCCAGCAGTTTGTGGCGGGGAGGTCAAGAGACCCAGTACTTC.